The subject of this entry is one T cell receptor beta chain. There are many counts of this clonotype. Its target antigen remains unknown. Base-call qualities are not available, and no considerably larger clone is one nucleotide away. This record belongs to a study of T cell repertoires in cytomegalovirus infection (dated by TCRdb to the late 2010s). With regard to the full study: Recently identified HLA-C-restricted CMV epitopes, whose presentation resists viral immunomodulation, were targeted by peptide stimulations together with well-studied HLA-B-restricted epitopes. Donor HLA type was relevant to the analysis, because carriage of CMV infection together with the matching HLA type was indicated by public TCR beta signatures.

The treatment or condition label, read with the paper, signifies: in vitro stimulation with specific CMV peptide epitopes to enrich CMV-specific T cells. The reads were generated on an Illumina HiSeq 1500. TCRdb reworked the public reads: Q25 trimming with fastp, MiXCR clone assembly, productive beta chains retained. Under each unique CDR3 protein, matching rows form one entry showing the most common genes and DNA. In all, the sample holds about 920,000 distinct CDR3 sequences, and 25% to 40% of those were seen once. Jointly, the top ten make up 13% of the sample. Based on the germline V gene, the CDR1 and CDR2 sequences are SGHTA and FQGNSA. The V end loses 5 bases and the J end loses 3 bases, and a stretch of 19 bases separates them. The CDR3 runs 16 amino acids, cysteine and phenylalanine included. Kept here is only the CDR3 DNA, which spans 48 bases and is read in frame from base 1. The paper's findings and limits, for the study overall: The ex vivo response was dominated by HLA-C-restricted CMV-specific TCR beta clonotypes, which also provided the single most frequent clonotype in two of eight donors. Cumulative frequency of public TCR beta family members discriminated carriers of CMV infection plus the relevant HLA type in this cohort and an independent 352-donor cohort.

The material was cultured CD8+ T cells from PBMCs, obtained from culture after CMV antigen stimulation. This receptor was obtained from a human donor in good health (CMV status not recorded). Some clones in this sample may be carry-over from other donors' samples. The sequence joins TRBV7-2 to TRBJ1-2; 5 matching bases give a weak D call of TRBD1. The CDR3 loop reads CASSPRAMRDYYGYTF. The base sequence is TGTGCCAGCAGCCCCAGGGCCATGAGAGATTACTATGGCTACACCTTC.